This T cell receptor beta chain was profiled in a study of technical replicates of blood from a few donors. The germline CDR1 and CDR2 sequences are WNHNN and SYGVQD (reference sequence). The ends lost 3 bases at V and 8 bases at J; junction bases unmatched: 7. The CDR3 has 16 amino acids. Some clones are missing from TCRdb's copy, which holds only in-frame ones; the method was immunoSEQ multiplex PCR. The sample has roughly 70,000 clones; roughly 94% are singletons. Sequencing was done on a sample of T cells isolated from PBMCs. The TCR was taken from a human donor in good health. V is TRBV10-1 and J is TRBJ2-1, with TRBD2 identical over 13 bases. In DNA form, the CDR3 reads TGCGCCAGCAGTGACCCCGGACTAGCGGGAGTGGATGAGCAGTTCTTC. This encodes CASSDPGLAGVDEQFF.